This T cell receptor beta chain originates from a study of blood T cell repertoires in COVID-19. Study at large: From T cells, B-cell-depleted T cells, or PBMCs came the material, which was cDNA or gDNA.

The study recruited people aged about 18 to 90 years across under 25 US areas. Each participant's cohort was designated according to participant-reported clinical history. V gave up 1 base and J gave up 4 bases, with 13 bases separating them. This CDR3 region has 15 residues. CDR1 and CDR2 from the germline V gene are SGDLS and YYNGEE. Source study methods: Using reference gene primer amplification, nucleated cell counts were estimated. Method: immunoSEQ multiplex PCR; TCRdb's copy keeps in-frame clones and lacks some. V and J calls and clone size are given by that table; D and trimming were obtained from the DNA. The sample gives more than 200,000 clones, over 75% of which show up once; around 7% is in the top ten.

The receptor was derived from a man under 40 in a cohort exposed to, infected with or recovered from COVID-19 (not recorded which). This sequence joins TRBV9 and TRBJ2-3; TRBD2 might be the D (6 bases). Sequences were obtained from PBMCs or T cells enriched from blood (not recorded which). The CDR3: CASSVRGSSADTQYF. The CDR3 nucleotides read TGTGCCAGCAGCGTACGAGGATCTAGCGCAGATACGCAGTATTTT.